This T cell receptor (beta chain) was retrieved from a study of OX40 agonist ivuxolimab in advanced cancers. The table came from immunoSEQ multiplex PCR; TCRdb's copy has only in-frame clones and leaves some out. The data contain about 20,000 clones, approximately 86% of them singletons. Overall study findings and caveats: More expanded clones were seen, on average, in CD8+ T cells than in CD4+.

Looked up from germline, CDR1 is SGHRS and CDR2 is YFSETQ. CDR3 length: 14 amino acids. V lost 5 bases, J lost 2 bases, and 12 bases lay in between. About this clone: Its antigen is not identified.

Enrollment shut out patients with autoimmune disease history or systemic immunosuppression. On cycle 4 day 1 and cycle 7 day 1, as well as at baseline, blood was sampled. The V call is TRBV5-1, the J call TRBJ2-3, with no clear D. The source material was CD4+ or CD8+ T cells sorted from blood, sampled in a trial of the OX40 agonist ivuxolimab. This TCR was sampled from an adult with an advanced solid tumor such as melanoma, head and neck, liver or kidney cancer. DNA of the CDR3: TGCGCCAGCAGTAGGTTGTTCCCCACAGATACGCAGTATTTT. Protein product: CASSRLFPTDTQYF. Drawing the rest from reference TRBV5-1 and TRBJ2-3, the complete variable domain is KAGVTQTPRYLIKTRGQQVTLSCSPISGHRSVSWYQQTPGQGLQFLFEYFSETQRNKGNFPGRFSGRQFSNSRSEMNVSTLELGDSALYLCASSRLFPTDTQYFGPGTRLTVL.